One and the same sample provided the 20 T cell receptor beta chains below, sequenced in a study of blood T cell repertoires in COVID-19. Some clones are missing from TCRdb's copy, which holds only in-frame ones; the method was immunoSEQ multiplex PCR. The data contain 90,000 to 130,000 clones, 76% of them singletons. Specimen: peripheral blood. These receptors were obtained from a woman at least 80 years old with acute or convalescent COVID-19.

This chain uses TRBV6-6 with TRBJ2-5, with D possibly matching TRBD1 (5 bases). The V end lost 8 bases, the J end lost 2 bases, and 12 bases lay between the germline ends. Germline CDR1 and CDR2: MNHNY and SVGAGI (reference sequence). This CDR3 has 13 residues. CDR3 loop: CASRRGSQETQYF. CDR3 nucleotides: TGTGCCAGCCGTAGGGGCTCACAAGAGACCCAGTACTTC.

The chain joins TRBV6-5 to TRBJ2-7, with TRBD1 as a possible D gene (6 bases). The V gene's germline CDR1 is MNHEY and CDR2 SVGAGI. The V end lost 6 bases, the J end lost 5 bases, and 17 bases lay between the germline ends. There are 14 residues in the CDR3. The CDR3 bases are TGTGCCAGCAGGAAACAGGGAAACTACGACGAGCAGTACTTC. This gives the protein CASRKQGNYDEQYF.

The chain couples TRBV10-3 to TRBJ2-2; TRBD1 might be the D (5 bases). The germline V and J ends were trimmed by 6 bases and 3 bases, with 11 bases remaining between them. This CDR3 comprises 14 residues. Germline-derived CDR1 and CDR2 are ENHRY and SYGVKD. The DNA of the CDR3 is TGTGCCATCAGGGCAGGGCCGGACACCGGGGAGCTGTTTTTT. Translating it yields CAIRAGPDTGELFF.

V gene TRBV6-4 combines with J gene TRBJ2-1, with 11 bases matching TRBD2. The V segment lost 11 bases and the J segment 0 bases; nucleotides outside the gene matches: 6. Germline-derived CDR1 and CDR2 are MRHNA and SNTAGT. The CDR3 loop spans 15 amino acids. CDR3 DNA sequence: TGTGCCGGGAAACTAGCGGGGGACTCCTACAATGAGCAGTTCTTC. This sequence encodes CAGKLAGDSYNEQFF.

CDR3 protein: CATSRGQGAGEQFF. The CDR3 DNA is TGTGCCACCAGCAGGGGACAGGGGGCAGGTGAGCAGTTCTTC. The genes are TRBV15 and TRBJ2-1; 12 bases map to TRBD1. The CDR3 has 14 residues. Germline CDR1 and CDR2: LNHNV and YYDKDF (reference sequence). The trim removed 3 bases at V and 9 bases at J, leaving 3 bases unmatched.

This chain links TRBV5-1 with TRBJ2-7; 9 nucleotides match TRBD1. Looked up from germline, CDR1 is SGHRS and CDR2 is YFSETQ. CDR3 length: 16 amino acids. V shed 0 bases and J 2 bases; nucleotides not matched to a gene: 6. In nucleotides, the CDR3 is TGCGCCAGCAGCTTGGCAACGGGACAGGGCACCTACGAGCAGTACTTC. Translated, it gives CASSLATGQGTYEQYF.

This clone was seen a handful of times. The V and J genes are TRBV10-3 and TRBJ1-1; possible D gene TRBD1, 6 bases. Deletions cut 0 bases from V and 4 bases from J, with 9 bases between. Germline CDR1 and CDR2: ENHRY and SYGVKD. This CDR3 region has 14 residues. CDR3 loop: CAISESMTGTEAFF. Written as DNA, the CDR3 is TGTGCCATCAGTGAGTCGATGACAGGCACTGAAGCTTTCTTT.

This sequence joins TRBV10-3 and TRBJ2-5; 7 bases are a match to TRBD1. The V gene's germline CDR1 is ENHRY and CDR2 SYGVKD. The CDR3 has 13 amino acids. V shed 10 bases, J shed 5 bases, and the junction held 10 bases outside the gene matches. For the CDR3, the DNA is TGTGCCACCGAGGACAGGACTGGCGAGACCCAGTACTTC. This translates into CATEDRTGETQYF.

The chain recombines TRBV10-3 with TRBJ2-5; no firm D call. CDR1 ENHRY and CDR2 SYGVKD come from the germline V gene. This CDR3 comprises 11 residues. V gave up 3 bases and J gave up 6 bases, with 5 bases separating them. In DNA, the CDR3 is TGTGCCATCAGTGATCTAAAGACCCAGTACTTC. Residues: CAISDLKTQYF.

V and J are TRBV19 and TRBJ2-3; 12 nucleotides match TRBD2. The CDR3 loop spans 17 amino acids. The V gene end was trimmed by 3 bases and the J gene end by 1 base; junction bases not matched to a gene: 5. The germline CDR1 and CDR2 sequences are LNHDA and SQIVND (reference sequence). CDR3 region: CASSMARTSGGTDTQYF. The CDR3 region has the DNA TGTGCCAGTAGTATGGCGAGGACTAGCGGGGGCACAGATACGCAGTATTTT. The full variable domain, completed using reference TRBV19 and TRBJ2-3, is DGGITQSPKYLFRKEGQNVTLSCEQNLNHDAMYWYRQDPGQGLRLIYYSQIVNDFQKGDIAEGYSVSREKKESFPLTVTSAQKNPTAFYLCASSMARTSGGTDTQYFGPGTRLTVL.

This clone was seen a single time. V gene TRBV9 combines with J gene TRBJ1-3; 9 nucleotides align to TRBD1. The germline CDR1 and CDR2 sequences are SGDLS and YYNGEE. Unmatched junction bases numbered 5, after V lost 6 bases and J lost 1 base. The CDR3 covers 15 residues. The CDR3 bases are TGTGCCAGCAACCCACAGGGGGCGTCTGGAAACACCATATATTTT. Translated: CASNPQGASGNTIYF.

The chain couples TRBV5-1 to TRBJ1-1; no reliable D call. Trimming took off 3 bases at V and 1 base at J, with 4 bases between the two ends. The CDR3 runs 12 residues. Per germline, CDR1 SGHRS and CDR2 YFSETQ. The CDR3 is CASSYRNTEAFF. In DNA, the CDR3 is TGCGCCAGCAGCTACAGGAACACTGAAGCTTTCTTT.

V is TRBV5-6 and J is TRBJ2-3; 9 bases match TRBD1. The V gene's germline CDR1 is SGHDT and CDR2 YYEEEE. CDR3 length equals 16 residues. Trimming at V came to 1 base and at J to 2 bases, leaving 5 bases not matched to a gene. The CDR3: CASSLRWDRVTDTQYF. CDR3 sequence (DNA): TGTGCCAGCAGCTTGAGATGGGACAGGGTCACAGATACGCAGTATTTT.

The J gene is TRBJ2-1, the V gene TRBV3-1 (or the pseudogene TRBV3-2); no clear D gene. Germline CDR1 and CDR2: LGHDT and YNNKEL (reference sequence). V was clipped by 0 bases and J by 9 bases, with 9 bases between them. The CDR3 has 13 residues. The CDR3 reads CASSQDRRGEQFF. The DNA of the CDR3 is TGTGCCAGCAGCCAAGATAGGCGCGGTGAGCAGTTCTTC.

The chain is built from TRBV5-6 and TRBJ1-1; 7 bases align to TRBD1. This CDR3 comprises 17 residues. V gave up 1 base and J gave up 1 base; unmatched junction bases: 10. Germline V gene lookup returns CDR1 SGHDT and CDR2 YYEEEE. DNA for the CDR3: TGTGCCAGCAGCTTGTGGGTCCCCGGGACAGAGAACACTGAAGCTTTCTTT. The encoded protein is CASSLWVPGTENTEAFF.

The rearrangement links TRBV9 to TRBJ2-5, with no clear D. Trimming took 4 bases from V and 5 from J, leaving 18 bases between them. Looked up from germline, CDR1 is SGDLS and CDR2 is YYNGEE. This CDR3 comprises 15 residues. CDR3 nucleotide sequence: TGTGCCAGCAGCTTCTCCCCGCAGGAAGGCGAGACCCAGTACTTC. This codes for CASSFSPQEGETQYF.

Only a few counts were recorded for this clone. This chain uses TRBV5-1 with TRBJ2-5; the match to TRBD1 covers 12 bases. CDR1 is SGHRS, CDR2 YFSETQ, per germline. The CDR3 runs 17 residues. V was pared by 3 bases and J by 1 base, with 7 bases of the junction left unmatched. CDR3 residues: CASSWGTGGASQETQYF. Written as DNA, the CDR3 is TGCGCCAGCAGCTGGGGGACAGGGGGCGCAAGCCAAGAGACCCAGTACTTC.

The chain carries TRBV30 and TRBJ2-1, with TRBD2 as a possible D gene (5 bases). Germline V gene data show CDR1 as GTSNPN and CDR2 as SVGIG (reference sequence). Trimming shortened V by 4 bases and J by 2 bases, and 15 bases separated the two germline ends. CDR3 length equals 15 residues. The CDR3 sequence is CAWTLGRETYNEQFF. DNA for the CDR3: TGTGCCTGGACCCTGGGCCGGGAAACCTACAATGAGCAGTTCTTC.

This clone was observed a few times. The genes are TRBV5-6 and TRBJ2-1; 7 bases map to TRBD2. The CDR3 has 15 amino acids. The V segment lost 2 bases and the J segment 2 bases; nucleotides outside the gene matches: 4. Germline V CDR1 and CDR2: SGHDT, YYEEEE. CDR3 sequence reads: CASSFGRSPYNEQFF. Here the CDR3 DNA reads TGTGCCAGCAGCTTCGGGAGGAGCCCCTACAATGAGCAGTTCTTC.

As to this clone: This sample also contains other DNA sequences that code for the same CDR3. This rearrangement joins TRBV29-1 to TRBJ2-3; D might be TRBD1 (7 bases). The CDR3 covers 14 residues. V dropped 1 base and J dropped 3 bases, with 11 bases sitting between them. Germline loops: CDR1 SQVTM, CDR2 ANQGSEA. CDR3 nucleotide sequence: TGCAGCGTTGAAGGGGCAGGGGGGACAGATACGCAGTATTTT. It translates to CSVEGAGGTDTQYF.